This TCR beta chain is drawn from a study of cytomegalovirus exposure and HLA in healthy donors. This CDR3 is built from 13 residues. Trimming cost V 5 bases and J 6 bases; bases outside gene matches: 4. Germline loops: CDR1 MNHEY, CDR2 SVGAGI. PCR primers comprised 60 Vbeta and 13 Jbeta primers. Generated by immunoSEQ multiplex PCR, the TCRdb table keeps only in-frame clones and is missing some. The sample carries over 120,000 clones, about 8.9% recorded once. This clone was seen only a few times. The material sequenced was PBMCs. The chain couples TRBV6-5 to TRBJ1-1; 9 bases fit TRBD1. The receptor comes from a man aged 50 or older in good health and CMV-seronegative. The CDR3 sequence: CASSPQGAAEAFF. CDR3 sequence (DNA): TGTGCCAGCAGTCCACAGGGGGCGGCTGAAGCTTTCTTT.